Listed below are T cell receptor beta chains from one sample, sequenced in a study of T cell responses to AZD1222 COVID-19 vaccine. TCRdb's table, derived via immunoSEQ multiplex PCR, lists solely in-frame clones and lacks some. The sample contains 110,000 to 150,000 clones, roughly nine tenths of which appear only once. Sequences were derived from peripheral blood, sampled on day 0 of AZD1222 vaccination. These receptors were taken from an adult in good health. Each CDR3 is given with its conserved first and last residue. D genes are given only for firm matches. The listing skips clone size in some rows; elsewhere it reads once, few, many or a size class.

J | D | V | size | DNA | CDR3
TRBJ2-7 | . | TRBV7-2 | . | TGTGCCAGCAGCTTAATCGCGCCTAGCTCCTACGAGCAGTACTTC | CASSLIAPSSYEQYF
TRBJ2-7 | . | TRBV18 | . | TGTGCCAGCTCACCGCGTCGGCGAGGGTACGAGCAGTACTTC | CASSPRRRGYEQYF
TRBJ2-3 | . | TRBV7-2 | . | TGTGCCAGCAGCTTAGCTAGTAGCGACACAGATACGCAGTATTTT | CASSLASSDTDTQYF
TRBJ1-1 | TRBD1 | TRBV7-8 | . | TGTGCCAGCAGCTCGGACAGGGGGAGTACTGAAGCTTTCTTT | CASSSDRGSTEAFF
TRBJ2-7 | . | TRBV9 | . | TGTGCCAGCAGCACTAGGACCAGCACTTACGAGCAGTACTTC | CASSTRTSTYEQYF
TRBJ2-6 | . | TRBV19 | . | TGTGCCAGCCTAAAGGCGGGTATCTCTGGGGCCAACGTCCTGACTTTC | CASLKAGISGANVLTF
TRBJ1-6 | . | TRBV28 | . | TGTGCCAGCAGGGCTCTCTCATCACCCCTCCACTTT | CASRALSSPLHF
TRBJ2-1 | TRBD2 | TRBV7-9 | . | TGTGCCAGCACTAGCGGGAACTCCTACAATGAGCAGTTCTTC | CASTSGNSYNEQFF
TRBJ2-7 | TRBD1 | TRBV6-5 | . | TGTGCCAGCAGTTACCGGACAGGGATCAGCGAGCAGTACTTC | CASSYRTGISEQYF
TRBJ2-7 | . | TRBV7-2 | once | TGTGCCAGCAGCCGGGACAACTACGAGCAGTACTTC | CASSRDNYEQYF
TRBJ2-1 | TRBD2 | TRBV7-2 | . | TGTGCCAGCAGCCCGATTGGGGGGAGGGCCGGCTATGAGCAGTTCTTC | CASSPIGGRAGYEQFF
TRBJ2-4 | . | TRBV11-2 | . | TGTGCCAGCAGCCCCCCGATGGGACGCCCCGTGGGAAACATTCAGTACTTC | CASSPPMGRPVGNIQYF
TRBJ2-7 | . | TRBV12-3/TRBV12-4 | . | TGTGCCAGCAGTTTCTCAGGGACCGAGCAGTACTTC | CASSFSGTEQYF